Below are 20 T cell receptor beta chains sequenced from a single sample in a study of blood T cell repertoires in COVID-19 (dated by TCRdb to the early 2020s). Receptor libraries were prepared by the immunoSEQ multiplex PCR assay. TCRdb re-hosts the immuneACCESS table, in-frame sequences only. Its copies lack some clones; in the studies checked, an unresolved V gene accounts for under half of them, and the cause for the rest is not known. In all, the sample holds some 200,000 clones, and approximately 87% of those were seen once. The leading ten clones occupy approximately 3.1% of the sample. Specimen: PBMCs or T cells enriched from blood (not recorded which). All receptors come from a woman aged 50 to 60 in a cohort exposed to, infected with or recovered from COVID-19 (not recorded which).

The gene calls are TRBV28 and TRBJ2-3, with 9 bases lining up with TRBD2. V shed 1 base, J shed 5 bases, and the junction held 7 bases outside the gene matches. The CDR3 runs to 16 residues. Germline V gene sequence: CDR1 MDHEN, CDR2 SYDVKM. The CDR3 sequence is CASSLLGGGVLDTQYF. The CDR3 nucleotides are TGTGCCAGCAGTTTATTAGGCGGGGGGGTATTAGATACGCAGTATTTT.

The count of this clone is one. The V and J genes are TRBV13 and TRBJ2-7, with 12 bases lining up with TRBD2. Trimming took 0 bases from V and 2 from J; bases not matched to a gene: 2. This CDR3 region has 16 residues. CDR1 PRHDT and CDR2 FYEKMQ come from the germline V gene (reference sequence). The CDR3 loop is CASSLGTSGGPYEQYF. Here the CDR3 DNA reads TGTGCCAGCAGCTTAGGTACTAGCGGGGGGCCCTACGAGCAGTACTTC.

The chain has TRBV6-4 and TRBJ2-3; possibly TRBD2 for D (5 bases). Per the germline V gene, CDR1 is MRHNA and CDR2 is SNTAGT. The CDR3 is 18 residues long. V shed 0 bases and J shed 2 bases, with 18 bases lying between them. CDR3 in amino acids: CASSDSGSRGLNTDTQYF. In DNA, the CDR3 is TGTGCCAGCAGTGACTCAGGGAGTCGGGGTCTAAACACAGATACGCAGTATTTT.

The chain employs TRBV7-2 and TRBJ1-2; perhaps TRBD1 as D (6 bases). CDR1 SGHTA and CDR2 FQGNSA come from the germline V gene. There are 14 residues in the CDR3. The V and J ends lost 5 bases and 4 bases respectively, with 14 bases between them. Here the CDR3 DNA reads TGTGCCAGCAGCCTACAACAGGGAAGCTATGGCTACACCTTC. Residues: CASSLQQGSYGYTF.

CDR3 nucleotide sequence: TGTGCCTGGAAATTAAGTTTGGGGGGTCTCGTCGAGCAGTACTTC. This sequence encodes CAWKLSLGGLVEQYF. The V and J genes are TRBV30 and TRBJ2-7; D perhaps matches TRBD2 (6 bases). The CDR3 is made up of 15 amino acids. Trimming left V 4 bases short and J 6 bases short, with 22 bases between. From germline, CDR1 is GTSNPN and CDR2 SVGIG (reference sequence). Combining the CDR3 with reference TRBV30 and TRBJ2-7 gives the whole variable domain SQTIHQWPATLVQPVGSPLSLECTVEGTSNPNLYWYRQAAGRGLQLLFYSVGIGQISSEVPQNLSASRPQDRQFILSSKKLLLSDSGFYLCAWKLSLGGLVEQYFGPGTRLTVT.

CDR3: CASGIQGDTDTQYF. DNA for the CDR3: TGCGCCAGCGGAATTCAGGGGGACACAGATACGCAGTATTTT. The V gene is TRBV5-1, the J gene TRBJ2-3, with 7 bases identical to TRBD1. The V gene's germline CDR1 is SGHRS and CDR2 YFSETQ. With 7 bases clipped from V and 2 bases from J, the junction kept 7 bases outside the gene matches. CDR3 length: 14 residues.

The chain recombines TRBV28 with TRBJ1-4; 7 bases are shared with TRBD1. Germline assignment: CDR1 MDHEN and CDR2 SYDVKM. V gave up 6 bases and J gave up 8 bases; unmatched junction bases: 9. This CDR3 comprises 14 residues. CDR3 nucleotide sequence: TGTGCCAGCAGCTCCGGGGACAGACCAGAAAAACTGTTTTTT. This sequence encodes CASSSGDRPEKLFF.

V is TRBV7-2 and J is TRBJ1-2; D is perhaps TRBD1 (5 bases). There are 14 residues in the CDR3. V was clipped by 4 bases and J by 3 bases, with 12 bases between them. Germline V gives CDR1 SGHTA, CDR2 FQGNSA. The CDR3 loop reads CASSSAGRDYGYTF. Here the CDR3 DNA reads TGTGCCAGCAGCTCCGCGGGGCGCGACTATGGCTACACCTTC.

The chain employs TRBV18 and TRBJ2-7; D remains unclear. From germline, CDR1 is KGHSH and CDR2 LQKENI. The V gene lost 2 bases and the J gene lost 1 base, with 12 bases spanning the gap. The CDR3 covers 15 residues. CDR3 amino acids: CASSPSGQYSYEQYF. CDR3 nucleotides: TGTGCCAGCTCACCATCGGGTCAGTATTCCTACGAGCAGTACTTC.

The chain couples TRBV4-2 to TRBJ2-5; D gene ambiguous. Germline loops: CDR1 LGHNA, CDR2 YNFKEQ. This CDR3 has 14 amino acids. V was pared by 0 bases and J by 4 bases, with 9 bases between. In DNA form, the CDR3 reads TGTGCCAGCAGCCAAGAACATAGCCGAGAGACCCAGTACTTC. Its translation: CASSQEHSRETQYF.

The rearrangement links TRBV7-2 to TRBJ2-1; the match to TRBD2 covers 10 bases. Germline-derived CDR1 and CDR2 are SGHTA and FQGNSA. J was trimmed by 3 bases and V by 1 base; bases with no gene match: 0. The CDR3 covers 15 residues. The CDR3 nucleotides are TGTGCCAGCAGCTTAGGGACTAGCGGCTACAATGAGCAGTTCTTC. It encodes CASSLGTSGYNEQFF.

The chain has TRBV18 and TRBJ2-5; 8 bases align to TRBD1. This CDR3 contains 14 residues. CDR1 and CDR2 from the germline V gene are KGHSH and LQKENI. V was pared by 4 bases and J by 5 bases, with 6 bases of the junction left unmatched. In nucleotides, the CDR3 is TGTGCCAGCTCACAGAACAGGGGGATGGAGACCCAGTACTTC. Translating it yields CASSQNRGMETQYF.

The chain combines TRBV29-1 with TRBJ2-1; 8 bases align to TRBD2. CDR3 length equals 15 residues. CDR1 SQVTM and CDR2 ANQGSEA come from the germline V gene. V shed 6 bases and J 10 bases; nucleotides not matched to a gene: 17. CDR3 residues: CSVSIPGGAYREQFF. Written as DNA, the CDR3 is TGCAGCGTCTCAATCCCGGGGGGGGCCTACAGGGAGCAGTTCTTC.

This chain's CDR3 is CASSLEPGGGYSPLHF. CDR3 in DNA: TGTGCCAGCAGCTTAGAGCCAGGGGGCGGGTATTCACCCCTCCACTTT. J is TRBJ1-6 and V is TRBV11-2; TRBD1 agrees at 8 bases. Germline V gene lookup returns CDR1 SGHAT and CDR2 FQNNGV. The CDR3 has 16 amino acids. V was clipped by 0 bases and J by 8 bases; unmatched bases: 6.

V gene TRBV27 combines with J gene TRBJ1-1; TRBD1 agrees at 8 bases. J was trimmed by 7 bases and V by 8 bases; bases with no gene match: 18. The CDR3 runs to 16 residues. Germline-derived CDR1 and CDR2 are MNHEY and SMNVEV (reference sequence). The CDR3 here is CASVPSFQGAGIEAFF. The CDR3 DNA reads TGTGCCAGCGTACCCTCCTTTCAGGGGGCGGGAATTGAAGCTTTCTTT.

The V and J genes are TRBV3-1 (or the pseudogene TRBV3-2) and TRBJ1-2; D remains ambiguous. Deletions cut 2 bases from V and 0 bases from J, with 16 bases between. CDR1 is LGHDT, CDR2 YNNKEL, per germline (reference sequence). This CDR3 region has 17 residues. In DNA form, the CDR3 reads TGTGCCAGCAGCCAAATGTTATGGGCGTTAACTAACTATGGCTACACCTTC. It translates to CASSQMLWALTNYGYTF.

The chain uses TRBV5-1 and TRBJ1-4; 7 positions match TRBD1. The CDR3 has 15 residues. After removal of 4 bases from V and 0 bases from J, the junction contained 3 bases not matched to a gene. Per the germline V gene, CDR1 is SGHRS and CDR2 is YFSETQ. The CDR3 reads CASSPTGATNEKLFF. The CDR3 nucleotides read TGCGCCAGCAGCCCAACAGGGGCAACTAATGAAAAACTGTTTTTT. The whole variable domain, filled in from reference TRBV5-1 and TRBJ1-4, reads KAGVTQTPRYLIKTRGQQVTLSCSPISGHRSVSWYQQTPGQGLQFLFEYFSETQRNKGNFPGRFSGRQFSNSRSEMNVSTLELGDSALYLCASSPTGATNEKLFFGSGTQLSVL.

This clone was counted a single time. This sequence joins TRBV9 and TRBJ2-3, with D possibly matching TRBD1 (6 bases). V lost 2 bases, J lost 6 bases, and 10 bases lay in between. The CDR3 is made up of 13 amino acids. The germline gives CDR1 SGDLS, CDR2 YYNGEE. This CDR3 reads CASSVTRGDTQYF. The CDR3 nucleotides read TGTGCCAGCAGCGTCACGAGGGGGGATACGCAGTATTTT.

The chain joins TRBV7-2 to TRBJ1-5, with 7 bases fitting TRBD1. The germline V gene has CDR1 SGHTA and CDR2 FQGNSA. Trimming at V came to 2 bases and at J to 3 bases, leaving 4 bases not matched to a gene. The CDR3 spans 15 residues. The CDR3 protein is CASSLSGQNNQPQHF. In nucleotides, the CDR3 is TGTGCCAGCAGCTTATCGGGACAGAACAATCAGCCCCAGCATTTT.

The V gene is TRBV3-1 (or the pseudogene TRBV3-2), the J gene TRBJ2-2, with a tentative D call TRBD2 (6 bases). Germline V gene lookup returns CDR1 LGHDT and CDR2 YNNKEL (reference sequence). V lost 4 bases, J lost 6 bases, and 15 bases lay in between. The CDR3 is 15 residues long. The CDR3 is CASSRTGLPSGELFF. DNA for the CDR3: TGTGCCAGCAGCCGGACGGGACTTCCGTCCGGGGAGCTGTTTTTT.